These T cell receptor beta chains were read from a single sample in a study of post-analysis software for immune sequencing data. TCRdb processed the PCR reads anew with MiXCR; each CDR3 protein has one entry. The repertoire has about 760,000 distinct CDR3 sequences, roughly 30% of them found once; the top ten carry 0.56%. Input material: blood. These receptors all come from a girl aged 10 to 17 with multiple sclerosis. CDR3s include the opening cysteine and the closing phenylalanine or tryptophan. A D gene is named only where the DNA matches it firmly. For some rows the clone size is stated as once, few or many, or as a class when expanded; others skip it.

d_gene	v_gene	abundance	j_gene	CDR3nt	CDR3aa
.	TRBV12-3/TRBV12-4	.	TRBJ2-1	TGTGCCAGCCTACTTAACAATGAGCAGTTCTTC	CASLLNNEQFF
.	TRBV6-1	.	TRBJ1-2	TGTGCCAGCAGTGATCCGGGACAAGGACGTCATGGCTACACCTTC	CASSDPGQGRHGYTF
.	TRBV6-6	few	TRBJ2-5	TGTGCCAGCAGTTACGCCAGGGGAGGGGAGACCCAGTACTTC	CASSYARGGETQYF
TRBD1	TRBV20-1	few	TRBJ2-5	TGCAGTGCTAGAGATCCGGACAGGGGGTACGGGAGTAGAGAGACCCAGTACTTC	CSARDPDRGYGSRETQYF
.	TRBV5-1	few	TRBJ2-7	TGCGCCAGCAGCTGGGACCTTACGGGGTCAGGCCCCTACGAGCAGTACTTC	CASSWDLTGSGPYEQYF
.	TRBV29-1	.	TRBJ2-3	TGCAGCGTTGATAGGGCGGGATTAGTAGATACGCAGTATTTT	CSVDRAGLVDTQYF
TRBD2	TRBV6-6	.	TRBJ2-7	TGTGCCAGCAGTAGGACTAGCGGGGACACCTACGAGCAGTACTTC	CASSRTSGDTYEQYF
.	TRBV12-3/TRBV12-4	.	TRBJ2-7	TGTGCCAGCAGTCGAAGGGGCCAGGGACCCTCCGAGCAGTACTTC	CASSRRGQGPSEQYF
.	TRBV28	.	TRBJ1-5	TGTGCCAGCAGGGTTCGCTTGAGCAATCAGCCCCAGCATTTT	CASRVRLSNQPQHF
.	TRBV5-1	few	TRBJ2-5	TGCGCCAGCACTCGGGGTTCGGCGGAGACCCAGTACTTC	CASTRGSAETQYF
.	TRBV6-2/TRBV6-3	few	TRBJ2-1	TGTGCCAGCAGTCTCGGGTGGGGTGAGCAGTTCTTC	CASSLGWGEQFF
.	TRBV29-1	few	TRBJ1-2	TGCAGCGTTGAGCGGGGGGAACACCCGATCACCTTC	CSVERGEHPITF
TRBD1	TRBV29-1	few	TRBJ2-1	TGCAGCGTTGAAGGAGGACAGGGCATCTACAATGAGCAGTTCTTC	CSVEGGQGIYNEQFF
.	TRBV29-1	few	TRBJ1-1	TGCAGCGTTGGCAGGGAATCCACTGAAGCTTTCTTT	CSVGRESTEAFF
TRBD2	TRBV11-3	.	TRBJ2-3	TGTGCCAGCAGCTTAGGGACTAGCGTCAGCACAGATACGCAGTATTTT	CASSLGTSVSTDTQYF
.	TRBV4-1	.	TRBJ2-3	TGCGCCAGCAGCCAAGGGGCTTCGTTGAGAGCAACGCAGTATTTT	CASSQGASLRATQYF
.	TRBV5-1	.	TRBJ2-7	TGCGCCAGCAGCTTTAGAAGGAACTCCTACGAGCAGTACTTC	CASSFRRNSYEQYF
.	TRBV10-3	few	TRBJ2-7	TGTGCCATCGCCCAGGGGTCACCAAGAAGCTCCTACGAGCAGTACTTC	CAIAQGSPRSSYEQYF
TRBD2	TRBV20-1	few	TRBJ2-7	TGCAGTGCTCCCAAGGCGGGGGCCTACGAGCAGTACTTC	CSAPKAGAYEQYF
TRBD2	TRBV20-1	.	TRBJ2-5	TGCAGTGCTAGAAGGAGCGGGGGGGCTGCGGAGACCCAGTACTTC	CSARRSGGAAETQYF
TRBD1	TRBV15	.	TRBJ1-4	TGTGCCACCAGCACCAGGGGGGAAAAACTGTTTTTT	CATSTRGEKLFF
TRBD2	TRBV7-2	few	TRBJ2-5	TGTGCCAGCAGCCAGACTAGCGGGGGGACTCAAGAGACCCAGTACTTC	CASSQTSGGTQETQYF
TRBD1	TRBV18	.	TRBJ1-5	TGTGCCAGCTCACCAACCCCCACAGGGGGCAATCAGCCCCAGCATTTT	CASSPTPTGGNQPQHF
TRBD2	TRBV7-2	.	TRBJ2-7	TGTGCCAGCAGCGAATTTATACCGGGACTAGCGGGAGGCAGCTACGAGCAGTACTTC	CASSEFIPGLAGGSYEQYF
.	TRBV6-4	.	TRBJ1-2	TGTGCCAGCAGTGACTCCTTTAACTATGGCTACACCTTC	CASSDSFNYGYTF
.	TRBV20-1	.	TRBJ2-1	TGCAGTGCTCTTTCCGGGAACTACAATGAGCAGTTCTTC	CSALSGNYNEQFF
.	TRBV24-1	.	TRBJ1-5	TGTGCCACCAGTGATCGAGGGGAATGGGGCAATCAGCCCCAGCATTTT	CATSDRGEWGNQPQHF
.	TRBV10-3	few	TRBJ2-3	TGTGCCATCAGGTCGGACAGTTCGGATACGCAGTATTTT	CAIRSDSSDTQYF
TRBD2	TRBV28	few	TRBJ2-3	TGTGCCAGCAGTTTATCGAGGGGACTATCCACAGATACGCAGTATTTT	CASSLSRGLSTDTQYF
.	TRBV6-6	few	TRBJ1-1	TGTGCCAGCAGTTACGGGGAGACTCCGGCTTTCTTT	CASSYGETPAFF
.	TRBV6-1	.	TRBJ1-3	TGTGCGATAAAGGCAGGGATTGGAAACACCATATATTTT	CAIKAGIGNTIYF
TRBD1	TRBV28	.	TRBJ1-1	TGTGCCAGCAGTTGGGGGACAGAGAACACTGAAGCTTTCTTT	CASSWGTENTEAFF
.	TRBV14	.	TRBJ2-1	TGTGCCAGCAGCCAAGAGCGAGCTGGGTGGTACAATGAGCAGTTCTTC	CASSQERAGWYNEQFF
TRBD2	TRBV7-3	.	TRBJ2-4	TGTGCCAGCAGCTTAAATGGCGGGAGTTTCGCCAAAAACATTCAGTACTTC	CASSLNGGSFAKNIQYF
.	TRBV25-1	few	TRBJ1-4	TGTGCCAGCAGTGAATGGGCTACGTTACATTCAACTAATGAAAAACTGTTTTTT	CASSEWATLHSTNEKLFF
TRBD1	TRBV10-3	.	TRBJ1-2	TGTGCCTCCAGACAGGGGCCGACTAACTATGACTACACCTTC	CASRQGPTNYDYTF
TRBD1	TRBV29-1	few	TRBJ2-5	TGCAGCGTTATCGGACAGGCGGGAGAGACCCAGTACTTC	CSVIGQAGETQYF